These 31 T cell receptor beta chains were sequenced from one sample in a study of spatial heterogeneity in lung cancer. This sample's time point: blood at routine non-recurrence follow-up after resection. TCRdb reprocessed the 5' RACE reads via MiXCR and lists one record per CDR3 protein. Of just over 70,000 distinct CDR3 sequences detected, 8% to 9.5% appear once; the ten largest clones hold approximately 2%. Material: PBMCs, obtained at follow-up. These receptors were taken from a female donor with early-stage non-small cell lung cancer.

A few counts support this clonotype. The chain recombines TRBV12-3 or TRBV12-4 with TRBJ1-2; D ambiguous. Trimming cost V 2 bases and J 8 bases, with 12 bases left between them. This CDR3 is built from 13 residues. CDR3 nucleotide sequence: TGTGCCAGCAGTTTACCGGCCACTGGAGGCTACACCTTC. Protein sequence: CASSLPATGGYTF.

On this clonotype: A single base separates this from a much larger clone, so it may be a read error. The chain has TRBV11-2 and TRBJ1-4; 8 nucleotides agree with TRBD1. The CDR3 runs 13 residues. Germline V gives CDR1 SGHAT, CDR2 FQNNGV. The chain's CDR3 is CANSSSGQGKLFF. Here the CDR3 DNA reads TGTGCCAACAGCTCCTCCGGACAGGGAAAACTGTTTTTT.

In its sample, this clonotype was seen many times. The V and J genes are TRBV29-1 and TRBJ2-4; 9 nucleotides align to TRBD1. In germline, CDR1 is SQVTM, CDR2 ANQGSEA. J gave up 1 base and V 5 bases, and 3 bases lay outside the gene matches. This CDR3 has 14 residues. CDR3 amino acids: CSVPDRGAKNIQYF. CDR3 DNA sequence: TGCAGCGTTCCCGACAGGGGGGCCAAAAACATTCAGTACTTC.

This clonotype was detected many times. V gene TRBV6-6 combines with J gene TRBJ2-5; D remains unclear. V lost 2 bases and J lost 4, with 2 bases in between. CDR3 length equals 11 residues. CDR1 is MNHNY and CDR2 is SVGAGI in the germline V gene (reference sequence). CDR3 region: CASSYPETQYF. The CDR3 DNA reads as TGTGCCAGCAGTTACCCAGAGACCCAGTACTTC.

In this sample, this clonotype turned up many times. The chain has TRBV24-1 and TRBJ2-1; 13 bases align to TRBD2. After removal of 4 bases from V and 4 bases from J, the junction contained 3 bases not matched to a gene. CDR1 KGHDR and CDR2 SFDVKD come from the germline V gene. The CDR3 has 16 amino acids. The CDR3 bases are TGTGCCACCAGTGACGAGACTAGCGGGGGGTACAATGAGCAGTTCTTC. This encodes CATSDETSGGYNEQFF.

This clonotype was counted ten times or more. The chain combines TRBV7-2 with TRBJ2-7; D assignment may be TRBD1 or TRBD2 (5 bases each). The CDR3 is made up of 11 amino acids. Trimming shortened V by 4 bases and J by 7 bases, and 8 bases separated the two germline ends. CDR1 and CDR2 (germline): SGHTA, FQGNSA. The CDR3 DNA is TGTGCCAGCAGCTCTGGGGGTGAGCAGTACTTC. This sequence encodes CASSSGGEQYF.

CDR3 region: CASSVAPDSSSNSPLHF. CDR3 sequence (DNA): TGTGCCAGCAGCGTAGCCCCGGACAGTTCGAGTAATTCACCCCTCCACTTT. This chain uses TRBV9 with TRBJ1-6; D may be TRBD1 (6 bases). There are 17 residues in the CDR3. V gave up 0 bases and J gave up 6 bases, with 16 bases separating them. CDR1 and CDR2 (germline): SGDLS, YYNGEE.

This clonotype was counted many times. CDR3 amino acids: CASSLGGVTYNEQFF. In DNA form, the CDR3 reads TGTGCCAGCAGCTTAGGGGGAGTGACCTACAATGAGCAGTTCTTC. V is TRBV7-9 and J is TRBJ2-1, with D perhaps TRBD2 (5 bases). V lost 1 base, J lost 2 bases, and 9 bases lay in between. Germline V gene lookup returns CDR1 SEHNR and CDR2 FQNEAQ (reference sequence). The CDR3 runs to 15 residues.

This clonotype showed up just a few times. V usage is TRBV5-1 and J usage is TRBJ1-2; a weak D match, TRBD1 (6 bases). V lost 3 bases and J lost 3, with 15 bases in between. CDR1 and CDR2 from the germline V gene are SGHRS and YFSETQ. The CDR3 runs to 15 residues. This CDR3 is CASSSGGGLDYGYTF. The CDR3 DNA reads TGCGCCAGCAGCTCCGGAGGGGGGTTGGACTATGGCTACACCTTC.

As to this clonotype: This may be a read error: a much more frequent sequence differs by one nucleotide. Likely a read error: the CDR3 ends without its conserved phenylalanine or tryptophan. The chain joins TRBV28 to TRBJ2-3, with D unclear. The CDR3 is 13 residues long. The ends were cut back, 3 bases at V and 1 base at J, with 5 bases in the middle. Germline-derived CDR1 and CDR2 are MDHEN and SYDVKM. DNA for the CDR3: TGTGCCAGCAGTTTGTGGGGCACAGATACGCAGTATCTT. Its translation: CASSLWGTDTQYL.

With regard to this clonotype: This may come from a read error, since a much larger clone is one base off. V is TRBV10-3 and J is TRBJ2-2; tentative D call: TRBD2 (5 bases). Germline loops: CDR1 ENHRY, CDR2 SYGVKD. CDR3 length equals 13 residues. The CDR3 region has the DNA TGTACCATCAGTGAGGGGAACACCGGGGAGCTGTTTTTT. Residues: CTISEGNTGELFF.

This clonotype was detected many times. The V and J genes are TRBV4-2 and TRBJ2-3; 9 positions match TRBD2. J was trimmed by 6 bases and V by 0 bases; bases with no gene match: 10. The germline V gene encodes CDR1 LGHNA and CDR2 YNFKEQ. The CDR3 runs 17 residues. The CDR3 region has the DNA TGTGCCAGCAGCCAAGATGGGGCGGGAGGGCCCGTTGATACGCAGTATTTT. This codes for CASSQDGAGGPVDTQYF.

The chain couples TRBV20-1 to TRBJ2-7, with TRBD2 matching over 9 bases. The CDR3 is 13 residues long. The V gene's germline CDR1 is DFQATT and CDR2 SNEGSKA (reference sequence). The trim removed 5 bases at V and 5 bases at J, leaving 7 bases unmatched. CDR3 DNA sequence: TGCAGTGCTCCTCCTAGCGGGACCCACGAGCAGTACTTC. Its protein is CSAPPSGTHEQYF.

This clonotype was recorded at least ten times. V usage is TRBV3-1 and J usage is TRBJ1-2; D perhaps matches TRBD1 (5 bases). V was trimmed by 0 bases and J by 5 bases, leaving 13 bases between them. The CDR3 length is 15 residues. CDR1 LGHDT and CDR2 YNNKEL come from the germline V gene (reference sequence). This CDR3 is CASSQDGAGRYGYTF. The CDR3 DNA follows: TGTGCCAGCAGCCAAGATGGGGCTGGGAGGTATGGCTACACCTTC. Supplemented by reference TRBV3-1 and TRBJ1-2, the full variable domain reads DTAVSQTPKYLVTQMGNDKSIKCEQNLGHDTMYWYKQDSKKFLKIMFSYNNKELIINETVPNRFSPKSPDKAHLNLHINSLELGDSAVYFCASSQDGAGRYGYTFGSGTRLTVV.

This clonotype has ten or more counts. This chain uses TRBV5-6 with TRBJ2-7; D possibly corresponds to TRBD2 (6 bases). V lost 3 bases, J lost 0 bases, and 13 bases lay in between. This CDR3 contains 15 residues. CDR1 is SGHDT, CDR2 YYEEEE, per germline. In DNA, the CDR3 is TGTGCCAGCAGCTGGAGGGACTTCACCTCCTACGAGCAGTACTTC. It yields the protein CASSWRDFTSYEQYF.

CDR3 sequence: CASSKLAGGGDEQFF. The DNA of the CDR3 is TGTGCCAGTAGTAAACTAGCGGGAGGCGGGGATGAGCAGTTCTTC. V is TRBV19 and J is TRBJ2-1; TRBD2 matches 12 bases. The CDR3 consists of 15 residues. Germline V gene data show CDR1 as LNHDA and CDR2 as SQIVND (reference sequence). The V segment lost 4 bases and the J segment 8 bases; nucleotides outside the gene matches: 6.

In regard to this clonotype: With a much larger clone just one base away, this may be a read error. This chain joins TRBV12-3 or TRBV12-4 and TRBJ1-5; 7 bases are shared with TRBD1. V lost 7 bases to trimming and J lost 3 bases; unmatched junction nucleotides: 9. CDR3 length: 15 residues. This chain's CDR3 is CASNKGQLPNQPQHF. The DNA for the CDR3 is TGTGCCAGCAACAAGGGACAGCTCCCCAATCAGCCCCAGCATTTT.

The rearrangement links TRBV20-1 to TRBJ2-1, with 8 positions matching TRBD2. CDR3 length: 15 amino acids. Trimming took 3 bases from V and 4 from J; bases not matched to a gene: 8. In germline, CDR1 is DFQATT, CDR2 SNEGSKA (reference sequence). The chain's CDR3 is CSASGRAGAYNEQFF. CDR3 nucleotides: TGCAGTGCTAGCGGGAGGGCCGGCGCGTACAATGAGCAGTTCTTC.

In DNA form, the CDR3 reads TGTGCCAGCAGTGAGGGAGCTCAGCTTAACTATGGCTACACCTTC. Translation gives CASSEGAQLNYGYTF. J is TRBJ1-2 and V is TRBV2, with D unclear. There are 15 residues in the CDR3. Trimming took 3 bases from V and 1 from J, leaving 12 bases between them. The germline CDR1 and CDR2 sequences are SNHLY and FYNNEI.

This clonotype has a handful of counts. J is TRBJ2-1 and V is TRBV18; no clear D gene. Germline V gene sequence: CDR1 KGHSH, CDR2 LQKENI. Trimming left V 0 bases short and J 4 bases short, with 4 bases between. The CDR3 covers 13 residues. The CDR3 region has the DNA TGTGCCAGCTCACCACCGGGTTACAATGAGCAGTTCTTC. It encodes CASSPPGYNEQFF.

This clonotype came up many times. The chain recombines TRBV5-1 with TRBJ2-1; D may be TRBD2 (5 bases). Trimming left V 0 bases short and J 7 bases short, with 8 bases between. Germline CDR1 SGHRS, CDR2 YFSETQ. The CDR3 sequence is 13 residues long. The CDR3: CASSLGGINEQFF. CDR3 in DNA: TGCGCCAGCAGCTTGGGAGGGATTAATGAGCAGTTCTTC.

This clonotype was seen a few times. This chain links TRBV29-1 with TRBJ2-1; 8 positions agree with TRBD1. The CDR3 has 10 amino acids. Unmatched junction bases numbered 1, after V lost 5 bases and J lost 10 bases. Germline CDR1 SQVTM, CDR2 ANQGSEA. CDR3 bases: TGCAGCGTTTGGGACAGGGAGCAGTTCTTC. It yields the protein CSVWDREQFF.

This clonotype was found many times. The V gene is TRBV2, the J gene TRBJ1-3; D is unclear. The CDR3 covers 15 residues. V lost 7 bases and J lost 0, with 13 bases in between. Germline V gene data show CDR1 as SNHLY and CDR2 as FYNNEI. CDR3 DNA: TGTGCCAGCATGAGGAGGGTGAGCTCTGGAAACACCATATATTTT. Amino acid sequence: CASMRRVSSGNTIYF.

This chain connects TRBV19 to TRBJ2-7, with 10 bases fitting TRBD2. The CDR3 is 14 residues long. Germline V gene data show CDR1 as LNHDA and CDR2 as SQIVND (reference sequence). V trimming: 3 bases; J trimming: 3 bases; junction bases outside the gene matches: 2. CDR3: CASSIKREGYEQYF. CDR3 in DNA: TGTGCCAGTAGTATCAAGCGGGAGGGCTACGAGCAGTACTTC.

This clonotype was observed at least ten times. V is TRBV6-1 and J is TRBJ1-1, with 7 bases that match TRBD1. Germline V gene data show CDR1 as MNHNS and CDR2 as SASEGT. The V and J ends lost 6 bases and 5 bases, in that order; junction bases with no gene match: 18. The CDR3 has 17 amino acids. The CDR3 nucleotides read TGTGCCAGCAGAAATACAGGGGATCCTAAAGGGCGGACTGAAGCTTTCTTT. It translates to CASRNTGDPKGRTEAFF.

The rearrangement links TRBV9 to TRBJ1-2, with D possibly matching TRBD1 (5 bases). Germline V gives CDR1 SGDLS, CDR2 YYNGEE. The CDR3 contains 15 residues. The ends were cut back, 0 bases at V and 2 bases at J, with 11 bases in the middle. CDR3 in DNA: TGTGCCAGCAGCGTAGAGTCCCGACAGAACTATGGCTACACCTTC. It codes for CASSVESRQNYGYTF.

This clonotype came up once. This rearrangement joins TRBV9 to TRBJ2-5; no firm D call. CDR3 length: 13 residues. Germline V gene data show CDR1 as SGDLS and CDR2 as YYNGEE. Trimming left V 5 bases short and J 3 bases short, with 11 bases between. The CDR3 DNA is TGTGCCAGCAGTTCCCCGGTAGAAGAGACCCAGTACTTC. It translates to CASSSPVEETQYF.

In this sample, this clonotype turned up a few times. V is TRBV6-1 and J is TRBJ2-7, with 9 bases identical to TRBD2. The V and J ends lost 7 bases and 4 bases, in that order; junction bases with no gene match: 8. The CDR3 runs 14 residues. Looked up from germline, CDR1 is MNHNS and CDR2 is SASEGT. The CDR3 DNA reads as TGTGCCAGCAACCTGGGACTAGCAATATACGAGCAGTACTTC. It codes for CASNLGLAIYEQYF.

V is TRBV5-1 and J is TRBJ2-5; D gene uncertain. The V gene's germline CDR1 is SGHRS and CDR2 YFSETQ. V was trimmed by 1 base and J by 9 bases, leaving 19 bases between them. CDR3 size: 15 residues. CDR3 in DNA: TGCGCCAGCAGCTTGAGGTCTCTGCCTGCGGAGTCCCAGTACTTC. Translated: CASSLRSLPAESQYF. Full variable domain (remainder filled in from reference TRBV5-1 and TRBJ2-5): KAGVTQTPRYLIKTRGQQVTLSCSPISGHRSVSWYQQTPGQGLQFLFEYFSETQRNKGNFPGRFSGRQFSNSRSEMNVSTLELGDSALYLCASSLRSLPAESQYFGPGTRLLVL.

This clonotype was seen repeatedly, ten times or more. The chain links TRBV19 to TRBJ2-5, with D unclear. CDR3 size: 12 residues. The germline gives CDR1 LNHDA, CDR2 SQIVND (reference sequence). Trimming shortened V by 5 bases and J by 3 bases, and 7 bases separated the two germline ends. The CDR3: CASSVREETQYF. The CDR3 region has the DNA TGTGCCAGTAGTGTTAGAGAAGAGACCCAGTACTTC.

The table lists this clonotype with many counts. The CDR3 region is CASSPNVGLAGGSYNEQFF. The CDR3 DNA reads as TGTGCCAGCAGCCCAAATGTGGGCCTGGCGGGAGGCTCCTACAATGAGCAGTTCTTC. The chain links TRBV14 to TRBJ2-1; 8 bases are a match to TRBD2. Germline CDR1 reads SGHDN; CDR2 reads FVKESK. Germline trimming cut 4 bases from V and 0 bases from J; bases unmatched to any gene: 14. The CDR3 is 19 amino acids.